The 32 T cell receptor beta chains below come from one sample, sequenced in a study of siplizumab effects on memory and regulatory T cells. The assay was immunoSEQ multiplex PCR, and TCRdb's table has in-frame clones only and misses some. The profile covers about 72,000 clones, with around 90% appearing a single time and over 25% taken by the ten largest. The sequenced sample consisted of CD8+ T cells sorted from blood. The source of these receptors is a human donor in good health.

V gene TRBV19 combines with J gene TRBJ2-7, with D perhaps TRBD1 or TRBD2 (5 bases each). The CDR3 runs to 15 residues. Germline CDR1 and CDR2: LNHDA and SQIVND (reference sequence). The V end lost 3 bases, the J end lost 4 bases, and 16 bases lay between the germline ends. The DNA for the CDR3 is TGTGCCAGTAGTATGGTAGGGACCGGCCTTTACGAGCAGTACTTC. It translates to CASSMVGTGLYEQYF. The full variable domain, rest sourced from reference TRBV19 and TRBJ2-7, is DGGITQSPKYLFRKEGQNVTLSCEQNLNHDAMYWYRQDPGQGLRLIYYSQIVNDFQKGDIAEGYSVSREKKESFPLTVTSAQKNPTAFYLCASSMVGTGLYEQYFGPGTRLTVT.

This rearrangement joins TRBV7-6 to TRBJ1-5; 10 positions match TRBD1. Germline CDR1 and CDR2: SGHVS and FNYEAQ. V was pared by 0 bases and J by 5 bases, with 10 bases of the junction left unmatched. The CDR3 runs to 18 residues. DNA for the CDR3: TGTGCCAGCAGCTTAGCCCCAGCCGGGACAGGGGACCATCAGCCCCAGCATTTT. It is translated as CASSLAPAGTGDHQPQHF.

V gene TRBV5-8 combines with J gene TRBJ2-7, with 9 bases lining up with TRBD1. This CDR3 is 16 amino acids long. Losses at the gene ends were 4 bases for V and 2 bases for J; bases not matched to a gene: 10. Germline loops: CDR1 SGHTS, CDR2 YDEGEE. The CDR3 DNA is TGTGCCAGCAGCCCGGGACAGGGATTGTCAGCCTACGAGCAGTACTTC. Encoded protein: CASSPGQGLSAYEQYF. The whole variable domain, filled in from reference TRBV5-8 and TRBJ2-7, reads EAGVTQSPTHLIKTRGQQATLRCSPISGHTSVYWYQQALGLGLQFLLWYDEGEERNRGNFPPRFSGRQFPNYSSELNVNALELEDSALYLCASSPGQGLSAYEQYFGPGTRLTVT.

The rearrangement links TRBV4-2 to TRBJ2-7; either TRBD1 or TRBD2 may fit D (6 bases each). This CDR3 has 14 amino acids. CDR1 is LGHNA and CDR2 is YNFKEQ in the germline V gene. V lost 5 bases to trimming and J lost 0 bases, with 11 bases between them. CDR3 in DNA: TGTGCCAGCAGCGAGGGGGGTAACTCCTACGAGCAGTACTTC. Protein: CASSEGGNSYEQYF.

The rearrangement joins TRBV18 to TRBJ1-1; 7 nucleotides agree with TRBD1. Germline loops: CDR1 KGHSH, CDR2 LQKENI. The CDR3 is made up of 14 amino acids. V gave up 2 bases and J gave up 6 bases; unmatched junction bases: 6. The DNA of the CDR3 is TGTGCCAGCTCACCAGTAGGGGGCACGGCTGAAGCTTTCTTT. Protein: CASSPVGGTAEAFF.

This rearrangement joins TRBV19 to TRBJ1-1; D is unresolved. The CDR3 spans 13 residues. Trimming took 1 base from V and 3 from J, leaving 6 bases between them. The V gene's germline CDR1 is LNHDA and CDR2 SQIVND (reference sequence). The CDR3 DNA reads TGTGCCAGTAGTATAGGAGTCTACACTGAAGCTTTCTTT. This sequence encodes CASSIGVYTEAFF.

The chain combines TRBV2 with TRBJ2-3; D uncertain. V was pared by 3 bases and J by 3 bases, with 13 bases between. Germline CDR1 and CDR2: SNHLY and FYNNEI. CDR3 size: 15 residues. CDR3 protein: CASSDPRARTDTQYF. CDR3 nucleotide sequence: TGTGCCAGCAGTGACCCACGGGCGAGAACAGATACGCAGTATTTT. Drawing the rest from reference TRBV2 and TRBJ2-3, the complete variable domain is EPEVTQTPSHQVTQMGQEVILRCVPISNHLYFYWYRQILGQKVEFLVSFYNNEISEKSEIFDDQFSVERPDGSNFTLKIRSTKLEDSAMYFCASSDPRARTDTQYFGPGTRLTVL.

The chain combines TRBV4-1 with TRBJ2-7; perhaps TRBD2 as D (5 bases). V lost 4 bases to trimming and J lost 4 bases, with 14 bases between them. The CDR3 is made up of 14 amino acids. Germline CDR1 is MGHRA and CDR2 is YSYEKL. The CDR3 coding sequence is TGCGCCAGCAGCCCAAGTCGGACTGTGTACGAGCAGTACTTC. It translates to CASSPSRTVYEQYF.

The chain links TRBV7-9 to TRBJ1-1; no clear D. This CDR3 is built from 14 residues. Germline CDR1 SEHNR, CDR2 FQNEAQ (reference sequence). Trimming removed 4 bases at V and 2 bases at J, with 11 bases between. The CDR3: CASSYDGVNTEAFF. CDR3 bases: TGTGCCAGCAGCTACGACGGGGTCAACACTGAAGCTTTCTTT.

The chain links TRBV4-1 to TRBJ2-7; D not resolved. V dropped 0 bases and J dropped 3 bases, with 12 bases sitting between them. The CDR3 has 15 residues. Germline lookup yields CDR1 MGHRA and CDR2 YSYEKL. The CDR3 DNA is TGCGCCAGCAGCCAAGACTCGGGCAGTAACTACGAGCAGTACTTC. This encodes CASSQDSGSNYEQYF.

V gene TRBV7-9 combines with J gene TRBJ2-7, with TRBD1 matching over 9 bases. Per germline, CDR1 SEHNR and CDR2 FQNEAQ (reference sequence). This CDR3 region has 14 residues. J gave up 3 bases and V 5 bases, and 5 bases lay outside the gene matches. The CDR3 DNA reads TGTGCCAGCAGCCCCGGGACAGGGCTCTACGAGCAGTACTTC. This gives the protein CASSPGTGLYEQYF.

This clone was counted a single time. This chain links TRBV5-1 with TRBJ1-6, with a possible D match to TRBD1 (6 bases). The ends were cut back, 4 bases at V and 8 bases at J, with 16 bases in the middle. The CDR3 length is 15 residues. Per germline, CDR1 SGHRS and CDR2 YFSETQ. CDR3 amino acids: CASSGAGGVDSPLHF. The CDR3, as DNA: TGCGCCAGCAGCGGAGCTGGGGGCGTTGATTCACCCCTCCACTTT.

This chain joins TRBV19 and TRBJ2-1; the D gene could be TRBD1 or TRBD2 (5 bases each). The V and J ends lost 1 base and 2 bases respectively, with 6 bases between them. Germline CDR1 reads LNHDA; CDR2 reads SQIVND (reference sequence). The CDR3 consists of 14 residues. Written as DNA, the CDR3 is TGTGCCAGTAGTATAGGGGGACCCTACAATGAGCAGTTCTTC. Its protein is CASSIGGPYNEQFF.

The V and J genes are TRBV27 and TRBJ2-7; tentative D call: TRBD2 (5 bases). CDR3 length: 13 residues. V lost 1 base and J 5 bases, leaving 9 bases between the germline ends. CDR1 and CDR2 from the germline V gene are MNHEY and SMNVEV (reference sequence). This CDR3 reads CASSLLGSDEQYF. In DNA, the CDR3 is TGTGCCAGCAGTTTATTGGGGAGCGACGAGCAGTACTTC.

The rearrangement joins TRBV12-5 to TRBJ2-1; D may match TRBD1 or TRBD2 (5 bases each). V shed 1 base and J shed 3 bases, with 7 bases lying between them. The CDR3 has 14 amino acids. The germline gives CDR1 LGHNT, CDR2 FRNRAP. As DNA, the CDR3 is TGTGCTAGTGGTTTGGAGGGGAGCTACAATGAGCAGTTCTTC. Translation gives CASGLEGSYNEQFF.

This clone has a single count. J is TRBJ1-5 and V is TRBV4-1; D perhaps matches TRBD1 (6 bases). The CDR3 totals 15 residues. Germline V gives CDR1 MGHRA, CDR2 YSYEKL. V was cut by 4 bases and J by 7 bases, with 17 bases left in between. The chain's CDR3 is CASSLTGILEQPQHF. The CDR3 nucleotides read TGCGCCAGCAGCCTAACAGGGATTCTAGAACAGCCCCAGCATTTT.

This clone was seen a handful of times. The chain recombines TRBV5-8 with TRBJ2-2; D is unclear. Trimming shortened V by 3 bases and J by 9 bases, and 9 bases separated the two germline ends. Per the germline V gene, CDR1 is SGHTS and CDR2 is YDEGEE. CDR3 length: 12 amino acids. The CDR3 DNA reads TGTGCCAGCAGCTACAGCGCCCGGGAGCTGTTTTTT. Translation: CASSYSARELFF. Using reference TRBV5-8 and TRBJ2-2 for the parts outside the CDR3, the full variable domain is EAGVTQSPTHLIKTRGQQATLRCSPISGHTSVYWYQQALGLGLQFLLWYDEGEERNRGNFPPRFSGRQFPNYSSELNVNALELEDSALYLCASSYSARELFFGEGSRLTVL.

The chain combines TRBV30 with TRBJ2-3; the D gene could be TRBD1 or TRBD2 (5 bases each). This CDR3 spans 15 amino acids. V gave up 0 bases and J gave up 1 base, with 11 bases separating them. Germline CDR1 reads GTSNPN; CDR2 reads SVGIG (reference sequence). The CDR3, as DNA: TGTGCCTGGAGTGTGTTTGGGGGACGCACAGATACGCAGTATTTT. Protein sequence: CAWSVFGGRTDTQYF. The variable domain in full, completed from reference TRBV30 and TRBJ2-3, reads SQTIHQWPATLVQPVGSPLSLECTVEGTSNPNLYWYRQAAGRGLQLLFYSVGIGQISSEVPQNLSASRPQDRQFILSSKKLLLSDSGFYLCAWSVFGGRTDTQYFGPGTRLTVL.

This rearrangement joins TRBV7-9 to TRBJ1-1; D gene ambiguous. The CDR3 consists of 13 residues. Germline CDR1 reads SEHNR; CDR2 reads FQNEAQ (reference sequence). Deletions cut 6 bases from V and 1 base from J, with 9 bases between. CDR3 residues: CASSRTENTEAFF. The CDR3 DNA reads TGTGCCAGCAGTCGTACAGAGAACACTGAAGCTTTCTTT.

The genes are TRBV29-1 and TRBJ1-1; no clear D gene. The CDR3 is 10 amino acids. Trimming took off 6 bases at V and 2 bases at J, with 4 bases between the two ends. Germline loops: CDR1 SQVTM, CDR2 ANQGSEA. The CDR3 is CSVTNTEAFF. The CDR3 coding sequence is TGCAGCGTGACCAACACTGAAGCTTTCTTT.

V usage is TRBV7-9 and J usage is TRBJ1-3; D is possibly TRBD1 (6 bases). Germline CDR1 and CDR2: SEHNR and FQNEAQ (reference sequence). The CDR3 is made up of 15 amino acids. The V gene lost 5 bases and the J gene lost 4 bases, with 15 bases spanning the gap. DNA for the CDR3: TGTGCCAGCAGCCCTCCAGGGGAACCAGGAAACACCATATATTTT. Its protein is CASSPPGEPGNTIYF.

This sequence joins TRBV29-1 and TRBJ1-5; TRBD1 is a possible D gene (6 bases). Germline lookup yields CDR1 SQVTM and CDR2 ANQGSEA. CDR3 length: 15 residues. Trimming took 4 bases from V and 4 from J, leaving 17 bases between them. CDR3 bases: TGCAGCGTTGGGGGGGCTGACAACTCAAATCAGCCCCAGCATTTT. Encoded protein: CSVGGADNSNQPQHF.

V is TRBV5-6 and J is TRBJ1-4; 7 bases map to TRBD1. This CDR3 is built from 16 residues. Germline CDR1 is SGHDT and CDR2 is YYEEEE. Trimming cost V 4 bases and J 2 bases; bases outside gene matches: 8. Written as DNA, the CDR3 is TGTGCCAGCAGCCGATCCCCGGGACAGACTAATGAAAAACTGTTTTTT. Translating it yields CASSRSPGQTNEKLFF.

The chain carries TRBV19 and TRBJ2-3; 9 bases are a match to TRBD2. Per germline, CDR1 LNHDA and CDR2 SQIVND (reference sequence). CDR3 length equals 17 residues. The J segment lost 3 bases and the V segment lost 6 bases, leaving 13 bases of the junction unmatched. The CDR3 nucleotides are TGTGCCAGTAGATTTCGGCAGGGACTAGCAGGGACAGATACGCAGTATTTT. It translates to CASRFRQGLAGTDTQYF. Drawing the rest from reference TRBV19 and TRBJ2-3, the complete variable domain is DGGITQSPKYLFRKEGQNVTLSCEQNLNHDAMYWYRQDPGQGLRLIYYSQIVNDFQKGDIAEGYSVSREKKESFPLTVTSAQKNPTAFYLCASRFRQGLAGTDTQYFGPGTRLTVL.

J is TRBJ2-3 and V is TRBV19; D is uncertain. The CDR3 spans 13 residues. V gave up 3 bases and J gave up 3 bases, with 7 bases separating them. Germline CDR1 reads LNHDA; CDR2 reads SQIVND (reference sequence). CDR3 coding DNA: TGTGCCAGTAGTATTGGGTTAACAGATACGCAGTATTTT. Translating gives CASSIGLTDTQYF.

This clone turned up a few times. This rearrangement joins TRBV7-9 to TRBJ2-3; TRBD2 might be the D (5 bases). The CDR3 totals 16 residues. Trimming left V 5 bases short and J 6 bases short, with 21 bases between. Germline assignment: CDR1 SEHNR and CDR2 FQNEAQ (reference sequence). CDR3 in DNA: TGTGCCAGCAGCGCCAGTGGCGAGGGTCCCACTGATACGCAGTATTTT. Translating gives CASSASGEGPTDTQYF.

J is TRBJ2-4 and V is TRBV13; weak D call: TRBD2 (7 bases). This CDR3 region has 13 residues. Per germline, CDR1 PRHDT and CDR2 FYEKMQ (reference sequence). V lost 3 bases to trimming and J lost 8 bases, with 11 bases between them. CDR3: CASSFGGLDIQYF. In DNA, the CDR3 is TGTGCCAGCAGCTTCGGGGGGCTAGACATTCAGTACTTC.

DNA for the CDR3: TGTGCCAGCAGTCAGACAGGTTCCTATGGCTACACCTTC. Protein sequence: CASSQTGSYGYTF. J is TRBJ1-2 and V is TRBV6-1, with D tentatively TRBD1 (6 bases). The germline CDR1 and CDR2 sequences are MNHNS and SASEGT. Trimming took off 5 bases at V and 4 bases at J, with 11 bases between the two ends. CDR3 length: 13 amino acids.

This clone was seen once. J is TRBJ1-1 and V is TRBV14; D call uncertain. Trimming pared 4 bases from V and 7 bases from J, leaving 13 bases between. The germline V gene encodes CDR1 SGHDN and CDR2 FVKESK. This CDR3 comprises 13 residues. Written as DNA, the CDR3 is TGTGCCAGCAGCCTTTTGGGCGACGGTGAAGCTTTCTTT. This translates into CASSLLGDGEAFF.

The rearrangement joins TRBV7-6 to TRBJ1-1; D is possibly TRBD1 (5 bases). Germline V gene data show CDR1 as SGHVS and CDR2 as FNYEAQ. V was trimmed by 1 base and J by 1 base, leaving 13 bases between them. This CDR3 is 16 amino acids long. The DNA for the CDR3 is TGTGCCAGCAGCTTAGTTCTGGAGGGACCGAACACTGAAGCTTTCTTT. It yields the protein CASSLVLEGPNTEAFF.

A few counts support this clone. The chain is built from TRBV7-7 and TRBJ1-5; TRBD1 aligns across 10 bases. With 3 bases clipped from V and 7 bases from J, the junction kept 3 bases outside the gene matches. The germline CDR1 and CDR2 sequences are SSHAT and FNYEAQ (reference sequence). The CDR3 loop spans 14 amino acids. Here the CDR3 reads CASSLGTGDQPQHF. In DNA form, the CDR3 reads TGTGCCAGCAGCTTGGGGACAGGGGACCAGCCCCAGCATTTT.

The chain combines TRBV6-5 with TRBJ1-1; 7 bases are a match to TRBD1. Germline V gives CDR1 MNHEY, CDR2 SVGAGI. The CDR3 totals 12 residues. V gave up 8 bases and J gave up 1 base; unmatched junction bases: 1. The CDR3 sequence is CASRQGNTEAFF. The DNA for the CDR3 is TGTGCCAGCCGACAGGGGAACACTGAAGCTTTCTTT.